This is a list of T cell receptor beta chains from one sample in a study of a mutant IDH1 vaccine in newly diagnosed glioma. TCRdb keeps only in-frame clones here, not all; method: immunoSEQ multiplex PCR. The sample holds around 92,000 clones, about 83% seen once. Specimen: PBMCs, collected from a glioma patient treated with radiotherapy, temozolomide or both. The receptors were gathered from a woman aged 45-65 years with glioma. The CDR3 runs from the conserved cysteine through the conserved F or W. The order of the fields is V gene, CDR3 length, J gene, D gene, clone size, CDR3 protein, CDR3 DNA. A D gene is named only where the DNA matches it firmly. Clone size is not always given. Where it is, it says once, few, many or a class for expanded clones.

TRBV10-3	16	TRBJ1-4	NA	once	CAISDPLAGANEKLFF	TGTGCCATCAGTGACCCATTGGCTGGGGCTAATGAAAAACTGTTTTTT
TRBV4-1	16	TRBJ2-1	TRBD1	once	CASSQEGQGFWDEQFF	TGCGCCAGCAGCCAAGAAGGACAGGGCTTCTGGGATGAGCAGTTCTTC
TRBV14	15	TRBJ1-5	NA	few	CASSQFRGFNQPQHF	TGTGCCAGCAGCCAATTCAGGGGTTTCAATCAGCCCCAGCATTTT
TRBV9	15	TRBJ2-7	TRBD1	NA	CASSVGLQGSSEQYF	TGTGCCAGCAGCGTAGGACTACAGGGGTCGAGCGAGCAGTACTTC
TRBV5-4	14	TRBJ2-7	NA	NA	CASTLGGAIHEQYF	TGTGCCAGCACCCTGGGGGGCGCAATTCACGAGCAGTACTTC
TRBV6-1	15	TRBJ1-2	NA	NA	CASSEGQGISYGYTF	TGTGCCAGCAGTGAAGGGCAGGGGATCTCCTATGGCTACACCTTC
TRBV30	13	TRBJ2-7	TRBD1	NA	CAWETGVVYEQYF	TGTGCCTGGGAGACAGGGGTGGTCTACGAGCAGTACTTC
TRBV5-1	14	TRBJ1-6	NA	NA	CASREGGYNSPLHF	TGCGCCAGCAGGGAGGGGGGGTATAATTCACCCCTCCACTTT
TRBV19	16	TRBJ1-5	NA	NA	CASSIGGHRSNQPQHF	TGTGCCAGTAGTATAGGGGGACACCGTAGCAATCAGCCCCAGCATTTT
TRBV18	14	TRBJ1-5	TRBD1	NA	CASSRDSSNQPQHF	TGTGCCAGCTCACGGGACAGTAGCAATCAGCCCCAGCATTTT
TRBV6-5	13	TRBJ1-1	TRBD1	NA	CASARQGGTEAFF	TGTGCCAGCGCGAGACAGGGAGGCACTGAAGCTTTCTTT
TRBV18	13	TRBJ2-3	NA	NA	CASSPPDRNTQYF	TGTGCCAGCTCACCACCGGACAGAAATACGCAGTATTTT
TRBV28	12	TRBJ1-2	NA	NA	CASSLSGLGYTF	TGTGCCAGCAGTTTATCAGGGCTCGGCTACACCTTC
TRBV7-2	15	TRBJ2-7	TRBD2	NA	CASSRFSGKRYEQYF	TGTGCCAGCAGCCGATTTAGCGGGAAAAGATACGAGCAGTACTTC
TRBV2	15	TRBJ1-1	NA	NA	CASTPTAQKNTEAFF	TGTGCCAGCACCCCGACAGCCCAGAAAAACACTGAAGCTTTCTTT
TRBV6-1	15	TRBJ2-6	NA	NA	CASSAGSSGANVLTF	TGTGCCAGCAGTGCCGGGAGCTCTGGGGCCAACGTCCTGACTTTC
TRBV7-2	15	TRBJ1-1	NA	once	CASSLAGAEGTEAFF	TGTGCCAGCAGCTTGGCAGGGGCGGAGGGCACTGAAGCTTTCTTT
TRBV7-9	12	TRBJ2-7	TRBD1	NA	CASSRDRDEQYF	TGTGCCAGCAGCCGAGACAGGGACGAGCAGTACTTC
TRBV5-1	16	TRBJ2-7	NA	NA	CASSLSGAAEAYEQYF	TGCGCCAGCAGCTTATCGGGGGCCGCAGAAGCCTACGAGCAGTACTTC
TRBV6-5	16	TRBJ2-7	NA	NA	CASSYSGEGGRDEQYF	TGTGCCAGCAGTTACTCCGGGGAAGGGGGGCGAGACGAGCAGTACTTC
TRBV9	13	TRBJ1-2	NA	once	CASSVDGVYGYTF	TGTGCCAGCAGCGTAGATGGTGTCTATGGCTACACCTTC
TRBV5-1	14	TRBJ2-7	NA	NA	CASRLGTGLGEQYF	TGCGCCAGCAGGCTCGGGACAGGACTAGGCGAGCAGTACTTC
TRBV4-1	14	TRBJ2-3	NA	once	CASSPDYLTDTQYF	TGCGCCAGCAGCCCGGACTATCTCACAGATACGCAGTATTTT
TRBV5-1	16	TRBJ1-5	TRBD1	NA	CASSPGQGVEKEPQHF	TGCGCCAGCAGCCCGGGACAGGGAGTTGAGAAGGAGCCCCAGCATTTT
TRBV5-1	15	TRBJ2-5	TRBD2	NA	CASRWPSGAQETQYF	TGCGCCAGCAGATGGCCTAGCGGGGCCCAAGAGACCCAGTACTTC
TRBV5-4	14	TRBJ1-1	NA	once	CASSLAALGTEAFF	TGTGCCAGCAGCTTGGCGGCCCTGGGGACTGAAGCTTTCTTT
TRBV6-4	14	TRBJ2-3	TRBD2	few	CASSDAGGTDTQYF	TGTGCCAGCAGTGACGCGGGGGGCACAGATACGCAGTATTTT
TRBV15	15	TRBJ2-1	TRBD2	NA	CATTSGRGLYNEQFF	TGTGCCACCACGAGTGGGCGGGGACTATACAATGAGCAGTTCTTC
TRBV7-9	12	TRBJ2-3	NA	NA	CASSSRVDTQYF	TGTGCCAGCAGCTCTCGGGTAGATACGCAGTATTTT
TRBV5-6	18	TRBJ2-3	TRBD2	NA	CASSLLGRAATSTDTQYF	TGTGCCAGCAGCCTCCTCGGGAGGGCTGCGACTAGCACAGATACGCAGTATTTT
TRBV28	13	TRBJ2-2	NA	NA	CASSSADTGELFF	TGTGCCAGCAGTTCCGCCGACACCGGGGAGCTGTTTTTT
TRBV4-2	13	TRBJ2-7	TRBD2	NA	CASSRSGTYEQYF	TGTGCCAGCAGCCGTAGCGGGACATACGAGCAGTACTTC
TRBV7-9	14	TRBJ1-5	NA	NA	CASSTDTENQPQHF	TGTGCCAGCAGCACGGATACAGAGAATCAGCCCCAGCATTTT
TRBV4-3	17	TRBJ2-1	NA	once	CASSQDRGPLFRDEQFF	TGCGCCAGCAGCCAAGATAGGGGCCCACTGTTTAGGGATGAGCAGTTCTTC
TRBV6-1	15	TRBJ2-6	TRBD2	NA	CASSSSGAGANVLTF	TGTGCCAGCAGTTCTAGCGGGGCTGGGGCCAACGTCCTGACTTTC
TRBV6-5	13	TRBJ1-1	TRBD1	NA	CASSPRDRTEAFF	TGTGCCAGCAGCCCCCGGGACAGGACTGAAGCTTTCTTT
TRBV6-6	15	TRBJ2-1	TRBD2	NA	CASKSERGGVNEQFF	TGTGCCAGCAAGTCGGAGCGGGGGGGCGTCAATGAGCAGTTCTTC
TRBV18	16	TRBJ2-7	NA	NA	CASSRTYSTYSYEQYF	TGTGCCAGCTCACGAACCTATTCCACTTACTCCTACGAGCAGTACTTC
TRBV7-9	15	TRBJ1-3	NA	NA	CASSRVAGGGNTIYF	TGTGCCAGCAGCCGCGTTGCGGGAGGTGGAAACACCATATATTTT
TRBV28	13	TRBJ1-5	NA	NA	CASSFQTNQPQHF	TGTGCCAGCAGTTTCCAGACCAATCAGCCCCAGCATTTT
TRBV7-9	15	TRBJ2-5	NA	NA	CASSLAKGESQTQYF	TGTGCCAGCAGCTTAGCGAAAGGGGAATCGCAGACCCAGTACTTC
TRBV19	13	TRBJ1-5	NA	few	CATYGGLGEPQHF	TGTGCCACTTACGGGGGCCTAGGGGAGCCCCAGCATTTT
TRBV27	13	TRBJ1-2	NA	NA	CASSLTGYYGYTF	TGTGCCAGCAGTTTAACCGGATACTATGGCTACACCTTC
TRBV6-5	15	TRBJ1-5	TRBD1	NA	CASRSDRGRNQPQHF	TGTGCCAGCAGGTCGGACAGGGGCAGAAATCAGCCCCAGCATTTT
TRBV5-1	13	TRBJ1-2	TRBD1	NA	CASRTGSNYGYTF	TGCGCCAGCAGGACAGGGTCCAACTATGGCTACACCTTC
TRBV7-6	14	TRBJ1-1	NA	NA	CASSLGAVNTEAFF	TGTGCCAGCAGCTTAGGGGCGGTGAACACTGAAGCTTTCTTT
TRBV19	13	TRBJ2-5	TRBD1	NA	CASQRQGQETQYF	TGTGCCAGTCAGAGACAGGGCCAAGAGACCCAGTACTTC
TRBV9	14	TRBJ2-7	NA	NA	CASSVEGWSYEQYF	TGTGCCAGCAGCGTTGAGGGATGGAGCTACGAGCAGTACTTC
TRBV5-1	15	TRBJ2-2	TRBD2	NA	CASSPAGTRGGELFF	TGCGCCAGCAGCCCTGCCGGGACTAGAGGCGGGGAGCTGTTTTTT
TRBV7-2	15	TRBJ1-4	NA	NA	CASTPEVATNEKLFF	TGTGCCAGCACCCCCGAAGTAGCAACTAATGAAAAACTGTTTTTT
TRBV6-6	13	TRBJ1-2	NA	NA	CASSLRGAEGYTF	TGTGCCAGCAGCCTTAGGGGGGCAGAGGGCTACACCTTC
TRBV10-3	14	TRBJ2-7	NA	NA	CAIRRDGSSYEQYF	TGTGCCATCAGGCGGGACGGGAGCTCCTACGAGCAGTACTTC
TRBV7-2	11	TRBJ2-7	NA	once	CASSLSGEQYF	TGTGCCAGCAGCTTAAGTGGAGAGCAGTACTTC
TRBV7-7	13	TRBJ1-1	NA	NA	CASSKGQNTEAFF	TGTGCCAGCAGCAAGGGACAGAACACTGAAGCTTTCTTT
TRBV7-2	14	TRBJ1-6	NA	NA	CASSSIGRDSPLHF	TGTGCCAGCAGCTCAATCGGGAGGGATTCACCCCTCCACTTT
TRBV9	13	TRBJ1-2	TRBD1	NA	CASKEQGADGYTF	TGTGCCAGCAAGGAACAGGGGGCTGATGGCTACACCTTC